Listed here are 2 T cell receptor beta chains from one sample, sequenced in a study of CD8+ T cells in alopecia areata. The sample's treatment: oral pan-JAK inhibitor, 5-10 mg twice daily. As the sequencing template, cDNA was produced by extracting RNA and reverse transcribing it. The table came from immunoSEQ multiplex PCR; TCRdb's copy has only in-frame clones and leaves some out. The data contain 150,000 to 250,000 clones, 58% of them seen just once; the ten biggest clones take up 5.5%. This sample comprised CD4+ T cells sorted from blood, obtained at week 24, from a patient treated with tofacitinib. The source of these receptors is a human donor with alopecia areata.

This sequence joins TRBV7-9 and TRBJ1-6; D gene unclear. Looked up from germline, CDR1 is SEHNR and CDR2 is FQNEAQ (reference sequence). V lost 0 bases to trimming and J lost 10 bases, with 4 bases between them. The CDR3 contains 12 residues. CDR3 sequence (DNA): TGTGCCAGCAGCTTAGCCGGCTCACCCCTCCACTTT. Translated: CASSLAGSPLHF. Full variable domain (missing parts from reference TRBV7-9 and TRBJ1-6): DTGVSQNPRHKITKRGQNVTFRCDPISEHNRLYWYRQTLGQGPEFLTYFQNEAQLEKSRLLSDRFSAERPKGSFSTLEIQRTEQGDSAMYLCASSLAGSPLHFGNGTRLTVT.

The chain has TRBV5-1 and TRBJ2-3, with D possibly TRBD2 on 6 matching bases. The length of the CDR3 is 15 residues. V was shortened by 2 bases and J by 0 bases, with 10 bases between the two germline ends. Germline-derived CDR1 and CDR2 are SGHRS and YFSETQ. The CDR3 sequence: CASSFSGLSTDTQYF. CDR3 bases: TGCGCCAGCAGCTTCAGCGGGCTTAGCACAGATACGCAGTATTTT.